These T cell receptor beta chains were read from a single sample in a study of Ad26.COV2.S vaccination and SARS-CoV-2 variants. Clones were read by immunoSEQ multiplex PCR, and TCRdb kept only the in-frame ones, dropping some. This repertoire shows about 420,000 clones, more than 75% found once; its top ten account for about 4%. The sequencing used peripheral blood, collected in a trial of Ad26.COV2.S vaccine versus placebo. The receptors stem from a person aged 18-65 years who received the Ad26.COV2.S COVID-19 vaccine or a placebo. Each CDR3 is given without its conserved first and last residue. The D gene is left open where the match is weak.

>TRBV6-2/TRBV6-3|.
ASSSPTGPQH
>TRBV5-1|.
ASSLAGLGTGELF
>TRBV19|TRBD1
ASSIGTGGGQPQH
>TRBV18|.
ASSPAQYEQY
>TRBV4-3|.
ASSQNTNWGTDTQY
>TRBV21-1|.
ASSKERARILAKNIQY
>TRBV7-9|.
ASSEGFKGEQY
>TRBV18|.
ASSEASSYNEQF
>TRBV4-2|TRBD2
ASSPGVERGAGKETQY
>TRBV9|TRBD1
ASSSHRGPFGNTIY
>TRBV7-9|TRBD1
ASSLGTGDGYT
>TRBV6-6|.
ASSPSGQLAKNIQY
>TRBV2|.
ASKLETLGGLLSGNTIY
>TRBV7-2|.
ASSLASRQNTGELF
>TRBV7-2|.
ASSSPAVPGVEQY
>TRBV2|TRBD2
ASSMTSGGFGSTDTQY
>TRBV15|.
ATSRDGQGSEKLF
>TRBV7-2|.
ASGDNTRYEQY
>TRBV28|TRBD1
ASTLPRGQGASPLH
>TRBV19|.
ASSIGHPYEQY
>TRBV7-9|.
ASSFVREETQY
>TRBV12-3/TRBV12-4|.
ASSFARVAF
>TRBV7-9|.
ASSPIGYT
>TRBV7-9|.
ASSSRDTLREETQY
>TRBV15|.
ATSRVGLPGELF
>TRBV3-1/TRBV3-2|.
ASSQVPGDKAF
>TRBV4-3|.
ASSQDKGSSGNTIY
>TRBV19|TRBD1
ASSGDRDLGTEAF
>TRBV28|TRBD1
ASSLNRGRSYEQY
>TRBV5-5|TRBD1
ASSWAPGQGITSYEQY
>TRBV28|.
ASSLLLQTYGYT
>TRBV25-1|.
ASSIGGETGANVLT
>TRBV5-1|.
ASSLDSSQNQPQH
>TRBV14|.
ASSRAMNTEAF
>TRBV4-1|.
ASSQVQEYSYEQY
>TRBV15|TRBD1
ATSRNRDSQETQY
>TRBV7-3|.
ASSSQSGGQGSTDTQY
>TRBV9|TRBD2
ASSVLAGLSTDTQY
>TRBV5-1|TRBD1
ASSPGQEKMGELF
>TRBV18|.
ASSPYGTGELF
>TRBV3-1/TRBV3-2|.
ASSQDIGEAYNEQF
>TRBV7-2|TRBD1
ASSYTSGQGETQY
>TRBV9|TRBD2
ASSRQGLAGLIGDTQY
>TRBV28|.
ASSPPLGRNSGNTIY
>TRBV27|.
ASSLSAYSNQPQH
>TRBV7-9|.
ASSLVGPSYEQY
>TRBV6-1|TRBD1
ASSDLQGAPEAF
>TRBV12-3/TRBV12-4|.
ASSLGREQF
>TRBV19|.
ASSIGGNPRTDTQY
>TRBV7-6|.
ASSLAGGLFSYNEQF
>TRBV4-2|.
ASSQGLGTRWY
>TRBV28|TRBD1
ASSFRGTGGSPLH
>TRBV30|.
AWSVGRYQETQY
>TRBV5-4|TRBD2
ASSLESGGARETQY
>TRBV9|TRBD2
ASSGSGGNTGELF
>TRBV28|.
ASSFTGSEYLNYGYT